This T cell receptor (beta chain) was sequenced for a study of cytomegalovirus exposure and HLA in healthy donors. Study-level results: An analysis that came later showed most CMV-associated TCR beta chains appearing HLA-restricted.

The PCR contained 60 Vbeta and 13 Jbeta primers. TCRdb's table, derived via immunoSEQ multiplex PCR, lists solely in-frame clones and lacks some. There are around 99,000 clones in the sample; around 77% occur only once, and 4.2% lies in the top ten. About this clone itself: Its antigen is currently unknown.

The germline CDR1 and CDR2 sequences are SGHRS and YFSETQ. With V trimmed by 4 bases and J by 3 bases, 5 bases remained unmatched. CDR3 length: 14 amino acids. The gene calls are TRBV5-1 and TRBJ2-7, with 9 bases that match TRBD2. The sequenced sample consisted of PBMCs. This clonotype was obtained from a male donor in good health and CMV-seronegative. For the CDR3, the DNA is TGCGCCAGCAGCCCTAGCGGGATAGTCTACGAGCAGTACTTC. As protein: CASSPSGIVYEQYF. The entire variable domain, with the rest obtained from reference TRBV5-1 and TRBJ2-7, is as follows: KAGVTQTPRYLIKTRGQQVTLSCSPISGHRSVSWYQQTPGQGLQFLFEYFSETQRNKGNFPGRFSGRQFSNSRSEMNVSTLELGDSALYLCASSPSGIVYEQYFGPGTRLTVT.